These T cell receptor beta chains were read from a single sample in a study of T cell repertoires in cytomegalovirus infection. Each CDR3 protein is one row after TCRdb ran MiXCR on the reads. The sample contains about 500,000 distinct CDR3 sequences, about 33% of which appear only once. These receptors lack a known antigen. The sample here was cultured PBMCs, taken from culture after CMV antigen stimulation. These receptors all come from a human donor in good health (CMV status not recorded). Some clones in this sample may be carry-over from other donors' samples. CDR3s include the opening cysteine and the closing phenylalanine or tryptophan. The order of the fields is V gene, clone size, J gene, D gene, CDR3 DNA, CDR3 protein. D genes are given only for firm matches. For some rows the clone size is stated as once, few or many, or as a class when expanded; others skip it.

V gene: TRBV6-6
clone size: few
J gene: TRBJ2-3
D gene: NA
CDR3 DNA: TGTGCCAGCAGTTACGATTTGAACCTAGCCCTTACTAGCACAGATACGCAGTATTTT
CDR3 protein: CASSYDLNLALTSTDTQYF

V gene: TRBV7-8
clone size: NA
J gene: TRBJ1-3
D gene: NA
CDR3 DNA: TGTGCCAGCAGCTTATCCCTCAGGATCCAGGAGGGAAACACCATATATTTT
CDR3 protein: CASSLSLRIQEGNTIYF

V gene: TRBV6-1
clone size: many
J gene: TRBJ2-5
D gene: NA
CDR3 DNA: TGTGCCAGCGCCAGGGTTGCGCCGGAGACCCAGTACTTC
CDR3 protein: CASARVAPETQYF

V gene: TRBV6-6
clone size: NA
J gene: TRBJ2-3
D gene: TRBD1
CDR3 DNA: TGTGCCAGCAGTGTGGACAGGGTCGGCACAGATACGCAGTATTTT
CDR3 protein: CASSVDRVGTDTQYF

V gene: TRBV5-4
clone size: NA
J gene: TRBJ2-1
D gene: TRBD2
CDR3 DNA: TGTGCCAGCAGCTTCCTAGCGGGATCCTACTCTGAGCAGTTCTTC
CDR3 protein: CASSFLAGSYSEQFF

V gene: TRBV7-2
clone size: few
J gene: TRBJ2-5
D gene: NA
CDR3 DNA: TGTGCCAGCAGCTTGATTGTAGCGCTTCAAGAGACCCAGTACTTC
CDR3 protein: CASSLIVALQETQYF

V gene: TRBV9
clone size: few
J gene: TRBJ1-1
D gene: NA
CDR3 DNA: TGTGCCAGCAGCCTCGAACAGGGACCCACTGAAGCTTTCTTT
CDR3 protein: CASSLEQGPTEAFF

V gene: TRBV18
clone size: many
J gene: TRBJ2-7
D gene: TRBD2
CDR3 DNA: TGTGCCAGCTCAGCTCGATTCACCGGGACGGCAGCGGCTAGCGGGAGCGAGCAGTACTTC
CDR3 protein: CASSARFTGTAAASGSEQYF

V gene: TRBV7-2
clone size: few
J gene: TRBJ1-4
D gene: TRBD1
CDR3 DNA: TGTGCCAGCAGCGCCCAGGGACAGCCAAGTAATGAAAAACTGTTTTTT
CDR3 protein: CASSAQGQPSNEKLFF

V gene: TRBV6-1
clone size: NA
J gene: TRBJ2-5
D gene: TRBD1
CDR3 DNA: TGTGCCAGCAGTTACAACAGGGGGCTATTAATGGAGACCCAGTACTTC
CDR3 protein: CASSYNRGLLMETQYF

V gene: TRBV28
clone size: NA
J gene: TRBJ2-3
D gene: TRBD2
CDR3 DNA: TGTGCCAGCGGAAGGGGAGCGGGAGGCACAGATACGCAGTATTTT
CDR3 protein: CASGRGAGGTDTQYF

V gene: TRBV30
clone size: NA
J gene: TRBJ1-2
D gene: NA
CDR3 DNA: TGTGCCTGGAGCCCGGACGGGATCTATGGCTACACCTTC
CDR3 protein: CAWSPDGIYGYTF

V gene: TRBV6-5
clone size: NA
J gene: TRBJ2-5
D gene: NA
CDR3 DNA: TGTGCCAGCAACGAACCCGGGGAGACCCAGTACTTC
CDR3 protein: CASNEPGETQYF

V gene: TRBV20-1
clone size: NA
J gene: TRBJ2-5
D gene: NA
CDR3 DNA: TGCAGTGCAACACCGGGAGTTGGGTTAGAAGAGACCCAGTACTTC
CDR3 protein: CSATPGVGLEETQYF

V gene: TRBV6-2/TRBV6-3
clone size: NA
J gene: TRBJ2-5
D gene: TRBD2
CDR3 DNA: TGTGCCAGCAGTTACGGTCTAGCGGGAGGCCACTACCAAGAGACCCAGTACTTC
CDR3 protein: CASSYGLAGGHYQETQYF

V gene: TRBV6-2/TRBV6-3
clone size: few
J gene: TRBJ2-7
D gene: NA
CDR3 DNA: TGTGCCAGCAGTCCGAACGACGGCTACGAGCAGTACTTC
CDR3 protein: CASSPNDGYEQYF

V gene: TRBV12-3/TRBV12-4
clone size: NA
J gene: TRBJ2-7
D gene: NA
CDR3 DNA: TGTGCCAGCAGTCCCTCCACTGCGGTCTCCTACGAGCAGTACTTC
CDR3 protein: CASSPSTAVSYEQYF

V gene: TRBV2
clone size: NA
J gene: TRBJ2-1
D gene: NA
CDR3 DNA: TGTGCCAGCAGGCAGGTTGGTGAGCAGTTCTTC
CDR3 protein: CASRQVGEQFF

V gene: TRBV29-1
clone size: NA
J gene: TRBJ2-7
D gene: TRBD1
CDR3 DNA: TGCAGCGTTGGACAGGGGGTCTACGAGCAGTACTTC
CDR3 protein: CSVGQGVYEQYF

V gene: TRBV11-2
clone size: NA
J gene: TRBJ2-3
D gene: NA
CDR3 DNA: TGTGCCAGCAGCTTAGATTGGGGAACAGGGTCCGGACATACGCAGTATTTT
CDR3 protein: CASSLDWGTGSGHTQYF